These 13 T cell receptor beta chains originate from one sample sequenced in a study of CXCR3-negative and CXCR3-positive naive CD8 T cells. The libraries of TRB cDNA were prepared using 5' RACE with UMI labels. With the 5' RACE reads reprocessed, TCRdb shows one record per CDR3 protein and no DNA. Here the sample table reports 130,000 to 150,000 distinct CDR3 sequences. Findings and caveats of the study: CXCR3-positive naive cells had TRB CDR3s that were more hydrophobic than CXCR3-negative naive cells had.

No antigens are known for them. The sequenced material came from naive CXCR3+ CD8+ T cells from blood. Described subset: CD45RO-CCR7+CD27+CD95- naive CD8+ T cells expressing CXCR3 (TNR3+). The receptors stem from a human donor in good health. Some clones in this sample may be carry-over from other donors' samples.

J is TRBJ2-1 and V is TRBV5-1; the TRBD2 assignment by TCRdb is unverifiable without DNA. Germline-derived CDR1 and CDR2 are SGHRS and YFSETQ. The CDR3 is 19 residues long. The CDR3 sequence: CASSLGLAGGSSSYNEQFF.

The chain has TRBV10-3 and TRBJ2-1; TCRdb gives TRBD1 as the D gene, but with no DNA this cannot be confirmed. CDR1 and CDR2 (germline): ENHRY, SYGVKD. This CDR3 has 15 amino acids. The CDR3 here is CATNSGGRESSEQFF.

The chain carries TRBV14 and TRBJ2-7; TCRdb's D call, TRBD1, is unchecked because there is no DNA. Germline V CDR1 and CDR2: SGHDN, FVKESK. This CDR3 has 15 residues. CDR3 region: CASSQGGTGLYEQYF.

The CDR3 is CSVMTGGDEQFF. The V call is TRBV29-1, the J call TRBJ2-1; no DNA is available, so the TRBD1 call from TCRdb remains unchecked. CDR3 length equals 12 residues. Germline-derived CDR1 and CDR2 are SQVTM and ANQGSEA.

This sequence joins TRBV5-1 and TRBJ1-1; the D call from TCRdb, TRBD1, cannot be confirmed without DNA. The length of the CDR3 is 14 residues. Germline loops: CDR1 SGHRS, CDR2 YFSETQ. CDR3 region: CASSDETGGTEAFF.

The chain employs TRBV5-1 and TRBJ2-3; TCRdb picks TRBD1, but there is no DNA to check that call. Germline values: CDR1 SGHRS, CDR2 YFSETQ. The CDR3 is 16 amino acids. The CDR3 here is CASSPGQASSTDTQYF.

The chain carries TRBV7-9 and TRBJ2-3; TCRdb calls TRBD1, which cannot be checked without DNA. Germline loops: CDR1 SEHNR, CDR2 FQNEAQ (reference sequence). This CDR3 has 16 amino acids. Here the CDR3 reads CASSLGAREEGDTQYF.

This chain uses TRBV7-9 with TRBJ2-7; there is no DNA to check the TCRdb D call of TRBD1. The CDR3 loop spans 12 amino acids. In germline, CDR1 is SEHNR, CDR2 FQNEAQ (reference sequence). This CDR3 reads CASSPGSDEQYF.

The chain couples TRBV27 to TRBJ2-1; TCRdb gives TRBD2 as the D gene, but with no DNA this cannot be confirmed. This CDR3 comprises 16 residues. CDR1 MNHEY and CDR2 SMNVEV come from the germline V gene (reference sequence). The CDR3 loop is CASSPPGLARYNEQFF.

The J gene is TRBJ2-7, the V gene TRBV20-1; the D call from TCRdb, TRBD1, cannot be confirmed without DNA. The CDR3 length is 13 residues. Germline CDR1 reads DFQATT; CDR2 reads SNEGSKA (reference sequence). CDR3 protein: CSARGRASYEQYF.

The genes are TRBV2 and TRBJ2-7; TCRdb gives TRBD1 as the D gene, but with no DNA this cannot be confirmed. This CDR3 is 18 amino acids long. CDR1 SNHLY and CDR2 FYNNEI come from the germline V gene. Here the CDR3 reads CASSATGDFSNAFYEQYF.

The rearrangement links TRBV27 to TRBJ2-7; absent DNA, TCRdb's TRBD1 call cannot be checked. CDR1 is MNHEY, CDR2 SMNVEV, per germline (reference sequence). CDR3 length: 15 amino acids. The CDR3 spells CASSPRDTSSYEQYF.

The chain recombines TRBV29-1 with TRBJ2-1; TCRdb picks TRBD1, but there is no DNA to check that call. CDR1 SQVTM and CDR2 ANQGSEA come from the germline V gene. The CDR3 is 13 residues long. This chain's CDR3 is CSSGQGYYNEQFF.